The 16 T cell receptor beta chains reported below all come from one sample, sequenced in a study of blood T cells in healthy people across ages. A J-beta primer mix and a sample-barcoded 5' primer were used in a second PCR of about 7 to 12 cycles. TCRdb itself ran the 5' RACE reads through MiXCR, one entry per CDR3 protein. This table has 1.2 million to 1.5 million distinct CDR3 sequences, approximately 59% appearing once. Sequencing was performed on blood. Receptor source: a young man in good health.

This clonotype was seen a few times. The DNA for the CDR3 is TGCGCCAGCAGCCAAGGGGAACTAGCCAAAAACATTCAGTACTTC. It yields the protein CASSQGELAKNIQYF. The chain carries TRBV4-1 and TRBJ2-4; D gene ambiguous. Germline lookup yields CDR1 MGHRA and CDR2 YSYEKL. V dropped 1 base and J dropped 0 bases, with 7 bases sitting between them. The CDR3 has 15 amino acids.

This clonotype was seen just once. The chain has TRBV6-1 and TRBJ2-7; the D is unclear. The CDR3 spans 14 residues. V lost 1 base, J lost 4 bases, and 11 bases lay in between. Germline V CDR1 and CDR2: MNHNS, SASEGT. Here the CDR3 reads CASSEVRLGYEQYF. CDR3 DNA: TGTGCCAGCAGTGAAGTACGGTTAGGATACGAGCAGTACTTC.

This clonotype was detected only a few times. The chain uses TRBV20-1 and TRBJ2-1; D perhaps matches TRBD2 (5 bases). Per germline, CDR1 DFQATT and CDR2 SNEGSKA (reference sequence). CDR3 length: 12 residues. Trimming removed 1 base from V and 8 bases from J, with 9 bases in between. CDR3 residues: CSARVGVDEQFF. CDR3 nucleotides: TGCAGTGCTAGAGTCGGGGTCGATGAGCAGTTCTTC.

The gene calls are TRBV2 and TRBJ2-7, with D perhaps TRBD2 (6 bases). CDR1 and CDR2 (germline): SNHLY, FYNNEI. The CDR3 spans 15 residues. V was pared by 4 bases and J by 4 bases, with 17 bases between. The CDR3 sequence: CASSVGPTRPYEQYF. DNA of the CDR3: TGTGCCAGCAGTGTAGGGCCGACTAGACCATACGAGCAGTACTTC.

This clonotype turned up a few times. V is TRBV29-1 and J is TRBJ1-1; D unclear. The CDR3 extends over 11 amino acids. Germline CDR1 reads SQVTM; CDR2 reads ANQGSEA. The ends were cut back, 7 bases at V and 0 bases at J, with 6 bases in the middle. CDR3 loop: CSATVNTEAFF. The CDR3 DNA sequence: TGCAGCGCTACCGTGAACACTGAAGCTTTCTTT.

This chain joins TRBV6-6 and TRBJ2-4, with a weak D call TRBD2 (5 bases). Per the germline V gene, CDR1 is MNHNY and CDR2 is SVGAGI (reference sequence). V was clipped by 6 bases and J by 12 bases, with 24 bases between them. CDR3 length: 15 amino acids. The CDR3 coding sequence is TGTGCCAGCAGGGAGGATTTGCAGGTGCGAGGAAATCAGTACTTC. Translating gives CASREDLQVRGNQYF.

This chain links TRBV20-1 with TRBJ2-2, with D tentatively TRBD2 (6 bases). Germline values: CDR1 DFQATT, CDR2 SNEGSKA (reference sequence). The CDR3 is 14 residues long. V shed 1 base and J shed 7 bases, with 13 bases lying between them. CDR3 residues: CSARGGRWDGELFF. The CDR3 DNA reads TGCAGTGCTAGAGGAGGGAGGTGGGACGGGGAGCTGTTTTTT.

This clonotype was seen only a few times. The chain recombines TRBV10-3 with TRBJ1-2, with D maybe TRBD1 (5 bases). Germline CDR1 ENHRY, CDR2 SYGVKD. The CDR3 runs to 14 residues. Trimming removed 4 bases from V and 0 bases from J, with 9 bases in between. CDR3 in amino acids: CAISAAGTNYGYTF. CDR3 DNA sequence: TGTGCCATCAGTGCCGCAGGGACTAACTATGGCTACACCTTC.

This chain joins TRBV6-5 and TRBJ2-7; D not resolved. The V end lost 8 bases, the J end lost 1 base, and 15 bases lay between the germline ends. Germline V gene lookup returns CDR1 MNHEY and CDR2 SVGAGI. The CDR3 totals 14 residues. The CDR3: CASGYGISSYEQYF. The CDR3 bases are TGTGCCAGCGGGTATGGGATTTCTTCCTACGAGCAGTACTTC.

A word on this clonotype: At one boundary the junction diverges from the germline segment, which might be a read error. DNA for the CDR3: TGTGCCGGCAGCTTAGTGGGACTTCTCTCCGAGCAGTACTTC. It encodes CAGSLVGLLSEQYF. The chain combines TRBV7-2 with TRBJ2-5; TRBD2 is a possible D gene (6 bases). The J call is uncertain, as TRBJ2-7 better fits the DNA end. This CDR3 has 14 amino acids. Looked up from germline, CDR1 is SGHTA and CDR2 is FQGNSA.

V gene TRBV4-2 combines with J gene TRBJ1-6; D is unclear. CDR3 length: 15 amino acids. V was cut by 0 bases and J by 9 bases, with 12 bases left in between. Germline V lookup: CDR1 LGHNA, CDR2 YNFKEQ. The DNA for the CDR3 is TGTGCCAGCAGCCAAGAACGGAATACCGGTTCACCCCTCCACTTT. It codes for CASSQERNTGSPLHF.

The rearrangement joins TRBV9 to TRBJ1-1, with D possibly being TRBD1 (5 bases). Germline CDR1 SGDLS, CDR2 YYNGEE. The CDR3 loop spans 14 amino acids. V was shortened by 6 bases and J by 5 bases, with 17 bases between the two germline ends. CDR3 nucleotides: TGTGCCAGCACCCGATCCGGGGGTTGGACTGAAGCTTTCTTT. Its translation is CASTRSGGWTEAFF.

The chain employs TRBV6-4 and TRBJ2-5; D is perhaps TRBD1 (6 bases). Near its end, the DNA agrees better with TRBJ2-7, so the J call may be wrong. Germline V gene lookup returns CDR1 MRHNA and CDR2 SNTAGT. The CDR3 is 14 amino acids. CDR3 nucleotides: TGTGCCAGCAGTGCCGATGGGACAACCTACGAGCAGTACTTC. Translated, it gives CASSADGTTYEQYF.

The CDR3 spells CSARGDPSSGNTIYF. CDR3 DNA: TGCAGTGCTAGGGGGGACCCGAGCTCTGGAAACACCATATATTTT. The V gene is TRBV20-1, the J gene TRBJ1-3; D possibly corresponds to TRBD1 (5 bases). V was trimmed by 3 bases and J by 0 bases, leaving 12 bases between them. The germline V gene encodes CDR1 DFQATT and CDR2 SNEGSKA (reference sequence). This CDR3 is 15 amino acids long.

A single count supports this clonotype. V gene TRBV6-2 or TRBV6-3 combines with J gene TRBJ2-7, with D perhaps matching TRBD2 (6 bases). The DNA end is more similar to TRBJ2-1, so the J call may be wrong. Germline CDR1 MNHEY, CDR2 SVGEGT. This CDR3 has 17 residues. The CDR3 nucleotides read TGTGCCAGCAGTTACCCCTACCCTGGAGGGCTCGTCAATGAGCAGTTCTTC. Translation: CASSYPYPGGLVNEQFF.

The chain employs TRBV7-2 and TRBJ2-5, with 11 nucleotides matching TRBD2. Near its end, the DNA agrees better with TRBJ2-7, so the J call may be wrong. Per the germline V gene, CDR1 is SGHTA and CDR2 is FQGNSA. The CDR3 has 14 amino acids. The CDR3 loop is CASSPTSGKYEQYF. The CDR3 coding sequence is TGTGCCAGCAGCCCGACTAGCGGGAAGTACGAGCAGTACTTC.